A single sample is the source of the 13 T cell receptor beta chains below, sequenced in a study of T cells after yellow fever vaccination. MiXCR was run by TCRdb on the 5' RACE reads, yielding one entry per CDR3 protein. The repertoire consists of 250,000 to 350,000 distinct CDR3 sequences, with around 6.8% occurring once and the leading ten covering roughly a sixth. Sequenced here: PBMCs, sampled approximately 40 days after the first yellow fever vaccination. The source is a man aged 18 to 35 who received the YFV17D yellow fever vaccine.

This clonotype was seen many times. The rearrangement uses TRBV12-3 or TRBV12-4 and TRBJ1-1, with TRBD1 matching 7 bases. The CDR3 runs 14 residues. V shed 3 bases, J shed 5 bases, and the junction held 6 bases outside the gene matches. The CDR3 DNA follows: TGTGCCAGCAGTTTTCGCGCAGGGGGTACTGAAGCTTTCTTT. Residues: CASSFRAGGTEAFF.

The chain is built from TRBV5-1 and TRBJ2-1; 10 bases align to TRBD1. V lost 3 bases and J lost 2; bases outside the gene matches: 8. This CDR3 has 17 amino acids. Germline CDR1 and CDR2: SGHRS and YFSETQ. CDR3 sequence reads: CASSSPGQGQPYNEQFF. In DNA, the CDR3 is TGCGCCAGCAGCTCGCCGGGACAGGGGCAACCCTACAATGAGCAGTTCTTC.

The chain carries TRBV6-5 and TRBJ1-6; tentatively, D is TRBD1 (6 bases). Deletions cut 5 bases from V and 10 bases from J, with 18 bases between. Germline lookup yields CDR1 MNHEY and CDR2 SVGAGI. The CDR3 totals 15 residues. CDR3 loop: CASSHDRTVQSPLHF. In DNA form, the CDR3 reads TGTGCCAGCAGTCATGACAGGACCGTACAGTCACCCCTCCACTTT.

Only a few counts were recorded for this clonotype. V gene TRBV30 combines with J gene TRBJ1-1; maybe TRBD1 (5 bases). Germline V gene data show CDR1 as GTSNPN and CDR2 as SVGIG (reference sequence). The ends were cut back, 5 bases at V and 7 bases at J, with 8 bases in the middle. CDR3 length: 10 residues. CDR3: CAWLGGEAFF. The CDR3 DNA is TGTGCCTGGTTGGGGGGTGAAGCTTTCTTT. Drawing the rest from reference TRBV30 and TRBJ1-1, the complete variable domain is SQTIHQWPATLVQPVGSPLSLECTVEGTSNPNLYWYRQAAGRGLQLLFYSVGIGQISSEVPQNLSASRPQDRQFILSSKKLLLSDSGFYLCAWLGGEAFFGQGTRLTVV.

In DNA, the CDR3 is TGTGCCAGCAGCTCCTGGACTAGCGGGTTCTCGAGCTCCTACAATGAGCAGTTCTTC. Its translation is CASSSWTSGFSSSYNEQFF. The chain has TRBV11-2 and TRBJ2-1; 11 nucleotides match TRBD2. The CDR3 sequence is 19 residues long. The V and J ends lost 4 bases and 0 bases, in that order; junction bases with no gene match: 11. Per the germline V gene, CDR1 is SGHAT and CDR2 is FQNNGV.

The chain links TRBV10-2 to TRBJ2-5, with 9 bases that match TRBD2. V shed 7 bases, J shed 5 bases, and the junction held 5 bases outside the gene matches. Germline V gene sequence: CDR1 WSHSY, CDR2 SAAADI. The CDR3 consists of 13 residues. CDR3 region: CASKRGVGETQYF. The CDR3 bases are TGCGCCAGCAAGCGGGGGGTGGGGGAGACCCAGTACTTC.

This chain connects TRBV7-8 to TRBJ2-3, with D hard to call. Germline CDR1 SGHVS, CDR2 FQNEAQ. With 3 bases removed from V and 1 base from J, the gap between germline ends came to 11 bases. There are 15 residues in the CDR3. The CDR3 loop reads CASSFERLGTDTQYF. The CDR3 bases are TGTGCCAGCAGCTTTGAAAGGCTGGGCACAGATACGCAGTATTTT.

The table lists this clonotype with a few counts. V and J are TRBV5-1 and TRBJ2-2; D not certain. Germline CDR1 SGHRS, CDR2 YFSETQ. V shed 2 bases and J shed 0 bases, with 8 bases lying between them. The CDR3 totals 15 residues. The CDR3, as DNA: TGCGCCAGCAGCTTAACCGCCTCGAACACCGGGGAGCTGTTTTTT. Protein: CASSLTASNTGELFF. Based on the CDR3 plus reference TRBV5-1 and TRBJ2-2, the full variable domain is KAGVTQTPRYLIKTRGQQVTLSCSPISGHRSVSWYQQTPGQGLQFLFEYFSETQRNKGNFPGRFSGRQFSNSRSEMNVSTLELGDSALYLCASSLTASNTGELFFGEGSRLTVL.

This clonotype was recorded many times. The chain is built from TRBV7-3 and TRBJ2-7; 9 bases map to TRBD1. Losses at the gene ends were 3 bases for V and 3 bases for J; bases not matched to a gene: 3. Germline CDR1 and CDR2: SGHTA and FQGTGA. The CDR3 runs 14 residues. DNA of the CDR3: TGTGCCAGCAGCTTGGGACAGGGAGACTACGAGCAGTACTTC. Its translation is CASSLGQGDYEQYF.

The genes are TRBV21-1 and TRBJ2-5. TRBV21-1 corresponds to a pseudogene. This CDR3 region has 12 residues. In DNA form, the CDR3 reads TGTGCCAGCGTAACGTACCAAGAGACCCAGTACTTC. This sequence encodes CASVTYQETQYF.

The rearrangement uses TRBV15 and TRBJ2-7, with a possible D match to TRBD2 (5 bases). Germline V gene sequence: CDR1 LNHNV, CDR2 YYDKDF (reference sequence). Deletions cut 0 bases from V and 4 bases from J, with 10 bases between. The CDR3 has 14 amino acids. CDR3: CATSRDPGGYEQYV. The CDR3 region has the DNA TGTGCCACCAGCAGAGATCCCGGCGGGTACGAGCAGTACGTC.

This clonotype was counted a few times. The chain combines TRBV7-2 with TRBJ1-3, with D maybe TRBD1 (5 bases). Looked up from germline, CDR1 is SGHTA and CDR2 is FQGNSA. The CDR3 length is 15 residues. V lost 4 bases and J lost 0, with 10 bases in between. The CDR3 nucleotides read TGTGCCAGCAGCTCCAGGGTGAGCTCTGGAAACACCATATATTTT. It specifies CASSSRVSSGNTIYF.

This clonotype was counted at least ten times. The CDR3 reads CASRSGTDSPLHF. CDR3 nucleotide sequence: TGTGCCAGCAGGTCAGGGACGGATTCACCCCTCCACTTT. The rearrangement joins TRBV27 to TRBJ1-6; D perhaps matches TRBD1 (5 bases). CDR1 and CDR2 from the germline V gene are MNHEY and SMNVEV (reference sequence). V lost 6 bases, J lost 8 bases, and 11 bases lay in between. The CDR3 runs 13 residues.